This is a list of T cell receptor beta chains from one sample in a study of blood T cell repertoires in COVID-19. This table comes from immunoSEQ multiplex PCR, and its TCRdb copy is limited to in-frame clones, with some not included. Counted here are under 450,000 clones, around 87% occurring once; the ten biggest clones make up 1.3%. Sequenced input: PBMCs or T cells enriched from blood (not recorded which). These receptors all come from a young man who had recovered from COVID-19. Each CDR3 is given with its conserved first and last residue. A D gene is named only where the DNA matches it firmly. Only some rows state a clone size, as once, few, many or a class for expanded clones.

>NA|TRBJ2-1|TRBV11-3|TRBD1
CASSSPGTGKVGEQFF
TGTGCCAGCAGCTCCCCCGGGACAGGGAAGGTGGGTGAGCAGTTCTTC
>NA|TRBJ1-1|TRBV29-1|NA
CSVEVEMNTEAFF
TGCAGCGTTGAGGTGGAGATGAACACTGAAGCTTTCTTT
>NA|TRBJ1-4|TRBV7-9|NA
CASSYRSTNEKLFF
TGTGCCAGCAGCTACAGGTCAACTAATGAAAAACTGTTTTTT
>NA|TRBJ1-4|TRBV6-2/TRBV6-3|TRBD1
CASSDRDSATNEKLFF
TGTGCCAGCAGTGACCGGGACAGTGCAACTAATGAAAAACTGTTTTTT
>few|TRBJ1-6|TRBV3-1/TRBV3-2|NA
CATVDGTYNSPLHF
TGTGCCACCGTAGACGGGACATATAATTCACCCCTCCACTTT
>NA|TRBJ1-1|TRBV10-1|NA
CASSESWGAEAFF
TGCGCCAGCAGTGAGTCTTGGGGCGCTGAAGCTTTCTTT
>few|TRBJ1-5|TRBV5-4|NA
CASSWGGGGNQPQHF
TGTGCCAGCAGCTGGGGCGGGGGTGGCAATCAGCCCCAGCATTTT
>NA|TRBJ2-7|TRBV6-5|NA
CASRTRDFYEQYF
TGTGCCAGCAGAACTCGGGACTTCTACGAGCAGTACTTC
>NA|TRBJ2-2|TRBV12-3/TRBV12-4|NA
CASSPRQAGELFF
TGTGCCAGCAGTCCCCGACAGGCCGGGGAGCTGTTTTTT
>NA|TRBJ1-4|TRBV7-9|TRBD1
CASSRQGGEKLFF
TGTGCCAGCAGCAGACAGGGTGGGGAAAAACTGTTTTTT
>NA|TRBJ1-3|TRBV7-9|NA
CASSFQGGSGNTIYF
TGTGCCAGCAGCTTCCAGGGCGGTAGTGGAAACACCATATATTTT
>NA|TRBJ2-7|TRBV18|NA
CASSPAEGAYEQYF
TGTGCCAGCTCACCGGCGGAGGGCGCCTACGAGCAGTACTTC
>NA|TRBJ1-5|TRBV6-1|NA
CASSARTASSNQPQHF
TGTGCCAGCAGTGCGAGGACAGCCTCTAGCAATCAGCCCCAGCATTTT
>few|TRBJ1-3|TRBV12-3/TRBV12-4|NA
CASSRTGNTIYF
TGTGCCAGCAGCCGCACAGGCAACACCATATATTTT
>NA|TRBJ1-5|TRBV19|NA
CASSIEGSEGQPQHF
TGTGCCAGTAGTATCGAGGGATCCGAGGGCCAGCCCCAGCATTTT
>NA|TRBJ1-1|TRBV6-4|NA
CASRSGGSNTEAFF
TGTGCCAGCAGGTCGGGGGGGTCGAACACTGAAGCTTTCTTT
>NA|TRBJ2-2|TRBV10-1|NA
CASSPYLNTGELFF
TGCGCCAGCAGTCCGTACTTGAACACCGGGGAGCTGTTTTTT
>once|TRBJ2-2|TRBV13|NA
CASCRGAPNTGELFF
TGTGCCAGCTGCCGGGGGGCCCCGAACACCGGGGAGCTGTTTTTT
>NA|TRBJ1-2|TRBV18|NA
CASSPRSGADGYTF
TGTGCCAGCTCACCACGGTCAGGGGCTGATGGCTACACCTTC
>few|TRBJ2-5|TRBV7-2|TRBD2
CASSSGLAGGSETQYF
TGTGCCAGCAGCTCCGGACTAGCGGGGGGGTCTGAGACCCAGTACTTC
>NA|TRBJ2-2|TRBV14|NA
CASSQELDTASTGELFF
TGTGCCAGCAGCCAAGAATTGGACACAGCCTCCACCGGGGAGCTGTTTTTT
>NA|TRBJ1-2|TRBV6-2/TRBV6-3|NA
CASSSTVRDGYTF
TGTGCCAGCAGTTCGACAGTTCGTGATGGCTACACCTTC
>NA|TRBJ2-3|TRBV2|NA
CAKNLEGGMDTQYF
TGTGCCAAGAACCTTGAGGGGGGGATGGATACGCAGTATTTT
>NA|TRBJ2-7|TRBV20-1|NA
CSARRGYEQYF
TGCAGTGCTCGCCGGGGATACGAGCAGTACTTC
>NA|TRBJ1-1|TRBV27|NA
CASSSLRGRVEAFF
TGTGCCAGCAGTTCTCTCAGGGGAAGGGTTGAAGCTTTCTTT
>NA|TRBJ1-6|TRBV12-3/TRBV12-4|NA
CASSPGRILHF
TGTGCCAGCAGTCCGGGGAGAATCCTCCACTTT
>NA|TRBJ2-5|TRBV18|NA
CASSLEPRGETQYF
TGTGCCAGCTCACTCGAACCACGGGGAGAGACCCAGTACTTC
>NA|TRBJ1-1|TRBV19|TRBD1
CASSSQDRLNTEAFF
TGTGCCAGTAGTAGTCAGGACAGGCTGAACACTGAAGCTTTCTTT
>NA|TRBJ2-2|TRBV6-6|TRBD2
CASRGPSTAGAGELFF
TGTGCCAGCAGAGGCCCGTCGACAGCGGGGGCCGGGGAGCTGTTTTTT
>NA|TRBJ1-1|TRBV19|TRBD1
CASSIGQGGWNTEAFF
TGTGCCAGTAGTATAGGACAGGGAGGTTGGAACACTGAAGCTTTCTTT
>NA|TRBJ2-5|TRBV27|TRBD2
CASSSGLVLGGETQYF
TGTGCCAGCAGTTCCGGACTAGTTCTCGGAGGAGAGACCCAGTACTTC
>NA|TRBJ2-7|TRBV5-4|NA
CASSFRGGAYEQYF
TGTGCCAGCAGCTTCCGAGGGGGAGCCTACGAGCAGTACTTC
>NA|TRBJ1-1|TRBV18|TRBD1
CASSPTGSQGTEAFF
TGTGCCAGCTCACCGACAGGGAGCCAGGGCACTGAAGCTTTCTTT
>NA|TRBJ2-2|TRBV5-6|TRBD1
CATGQGKTGELFF
TGTGCCACGGGACAGGGGAAGACCGGGGAGCTGTTTTTT
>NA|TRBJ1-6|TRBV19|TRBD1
CASRKPGQGYSPLHF
TGTGCCAGTAGGAAACCGGGACAGGGGTATTCACCCCTCCACTTT
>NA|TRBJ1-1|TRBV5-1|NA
CASSLWGEDTEAFF
TGCGCCAGCAGCTTGTGGGGGGAGGACACTGAAGCTTTCTTT
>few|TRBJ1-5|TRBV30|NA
CAWGGPGPGEPQHF
TGTGCCTGGGGCGGACCGGGCCCGGGGGAACCCCAGCATTTT
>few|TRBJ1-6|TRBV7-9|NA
CASSLPWADSPLHF
TGTGCCAGCAGCTTACCCTGGGCAGATTCACCCCTCCACTTT
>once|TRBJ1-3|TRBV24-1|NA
CATSSGDGNTIYF
TGTGCCACCAGTTCGGGGGACGGAAACACCATATATTTT
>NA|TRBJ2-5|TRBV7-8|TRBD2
CASSSTSGDKTQYF
TGTGCCAGCAGCTCGACTAGCGGGGATAAGACCCAGTACTTC
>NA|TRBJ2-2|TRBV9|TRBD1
CASSAPAQGTGGFTGELFF
TGTGCCAGCAGCGCGCCAGCCCAAGGGACAGGGGGCTTTACCGGGGAGCTGTTTTTT
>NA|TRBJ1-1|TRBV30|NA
CAWMGQANTEAFF
TGTGCCTGGATGGGACAAGCAAACACTGAAGCTTTCTTT